The next 9 T cell receptor beta chains were all read from a single sample in a study of beta chain features in type 1 diabetes. Expressed TCRB transcripts were sequenced because the isolated RNA had all been reverse transcribed beforehand. Clones were sequenced by immunoSEQ multiplex PCR, and TCRdb holds only the in-frame ones, with some missing. This sample has 200,000 to 250,000 clones; under 70% occur once, and the top ten carry almost 0.055%. Sequenced sample: naive CD4+ T cells from blood. The receptors stem from a man aged 30 to 39 in good health.

The CDR3 loop reads CASSVLGETQYF. Written as DNA, the CDR3 is TGTGCCAGCAGTGTTCTAGGGGAGACCCAGTACTTC. The chain has TRBV2 and TRBJ2-5; D unresolved. Between the trimmed V and J ends, which lost 4 bases and 5 bases, there was a span of 8 bases. Germline CDR1 reads SNHLY; CDR2 reads FYNNEI. The CDR3 runs to 12 residues.

The J gene is TRBJ1-1, the V gene TRBV29-1; no clear D gene. In germline, CDR1 is SQVTM, CDR2 ANQGSEA. CDR3 size: 12 residues. Trimming shortened V by 3 bases and J by 10 bases, and 15 bases separated the two germline ends. CDR3 region: CSVEGTAAIAFF. CDR3 DNA sequence: TGCAGCGTTGAGGGAACGGCAGCGATAGCTTTCTTT.

The chain is built from TRBV14 and TRBJ1-1; no definite D call. This CDR3 is built from 12 residues. The ends were cut back, 2 bases at V and 4 bases at J, with 5 bases in the middle. CDR1 and CDR2 from the germline V gene are SGHDN and FVKESK. The CDR3 here is CASSQLGTEAFF. The CDR3 DNA is TGTGCCAGCAGCCAACTGGGCACTGAAGCTTTCTTT.

A single count supports this clone. CDR3 coding DNA: TGTGCCAGCGGGCCTCGGCGGGAGACCCAGTACTTC. Translating gives CASGPRRETQYF. The chain has TRBV28 and TRBJ2-5; D gene ambiguous. CDR3 length: 12 amino acids. Trimming left V 8 bases short and J 5 bases short, with 12 bases between. CDR1 is MDHEN and CDR2 is SYDVKM in the germline V gene.

The V call is TRBV30, the J call TRBJ2-2, with D perhaps TRBD1 (5 bases). The CDR3 has 14 amino acids. Germline V gene sequence: CDR1 GTSNPN, CDR2 SVGIG (reference sequence). V lost 2 bases and J lost 9, with 16 bases in between. The CDR3 loop reads CAWSPTSTVRELFF. The CDR3 coding sequence is TGTGCCTGGAGTCCAACATCGACAGTGCGGGAGCTGTTTTTT.

This clone was seen a single time. The rearrangement joins TRBV7-2 to TRBJ2-1; TRBD2 agrees at 9 bases. The CDR3 length is 15 residues. From germline, CDR1 is SGHTA and CDR2 FQGNSA. V lost 5 bases to trimming and J lost 7 bases; unmatched junction nucleotides: 9. CDR3 sequence reads: CASSPLGLAGNEQFF. CDR3 bases: TGTGCCAGCAGCCCTCTTGGGCTAGCGGGGAATGAGCAGTTCTTC.

As regards this clone: Other DNA sequences in this sample translate to the same CDR3. V is TRBV6-5 and J is TRBJ2-3; D may match TRBD1 or TRBD2 (5 bases each). The CDR3 contains 12 residues. V was clipped by 6 bases and J by 2 bases, with 6 bases between them. Germline V gene sequence: CDR1 MNHEY, CDR2 SVGAGI. The CDR3 region is CASRGDTDTQYF. The CDR3 DNA follows: TGTGCCAGCAGGGGGGACACAGATACGCAGTATTTT.

As DNA, the CDR3 is TGTGCCTGGAGCGCAACCCCGGGCAGGCGGGGGCAGTACTTC. Translation: CAWSATPGRRGQYF. The chain uses TRBV30 and TRBJ2-7; tentative D call: TRBD2 (6 bases). The V end was cut by 3 bases, the J end by 9 bases, with 21 bases between. The CDR3 consists of 14 residues. The germline V gene has CDR1 GTSNPN and CDR2 SVGIG (reference sequence).

This clone occurred once. Here the CDR3 DNA reads TGCGCCAGCAGCCTCTCGGCTGGGTCCTCCTACGAGCAGTACTTC. The encoded protein is CASSLSAGSSYEQYF. The chain couples TRBV5-1 to TRBJ2-7; no firm D call. V shed 4 bases and J shed 0 bases, with 14 bases lying between them. The CDR3 is 15 amino acids. Germline CDR1 SGHRS, CDR2 YFSETQ.